This T cell receptor (beta chain) comes out of a study of blood T cell dynamics during melanoma immunotherapy. Indicated time point: week 3, after first cycle of checkpoint inhibitor. Germline V CDR1 and CDR2: SNHLY, FYNNEI. This CDR3 region has 14 residues. V lost 8 bases and J 2 bases, leaving 16 bases between the germline ends. Here immunoSEQ multiplex PCR was the method, and the copy in TCRdb shows in-frame clones only, minus some. Found here are approximately 14,000 clones, about 90% of them singletons; the top ten hold 0.7% to 0.95%. This TCR was sampled from a human donor with melanoma. The chain uses TRBV2 and TRBJ2-7; D unresolved. The sample here was blood, taken from a patient treated with checkpoint blockade. Here the CDR3 DNA reads TGTGCCAGCCAAAAGGAACCGCAAACCTACGAGCAGTACTTC. Translation: CASQKEPQTYEQYF.